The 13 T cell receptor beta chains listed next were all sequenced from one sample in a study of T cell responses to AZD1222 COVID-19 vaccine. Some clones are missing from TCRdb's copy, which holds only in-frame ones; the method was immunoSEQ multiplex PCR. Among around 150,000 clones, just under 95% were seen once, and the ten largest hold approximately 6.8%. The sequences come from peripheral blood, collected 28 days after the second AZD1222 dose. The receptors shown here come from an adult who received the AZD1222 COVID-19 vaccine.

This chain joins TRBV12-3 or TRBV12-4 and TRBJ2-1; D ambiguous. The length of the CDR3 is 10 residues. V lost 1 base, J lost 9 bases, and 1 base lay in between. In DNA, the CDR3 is TGTGCCAGCAGTTTAGGTGAGCAGTTCTTC. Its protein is CASSLGEQFF.

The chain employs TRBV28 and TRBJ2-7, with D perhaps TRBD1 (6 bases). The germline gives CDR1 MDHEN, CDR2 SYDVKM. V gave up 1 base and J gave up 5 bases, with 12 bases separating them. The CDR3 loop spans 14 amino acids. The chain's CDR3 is CASSLSGDADEQYF. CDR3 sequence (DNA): TGTGCCAGCAGTTTATCAGGGGATGCGGACGAGCAGTACTTC.

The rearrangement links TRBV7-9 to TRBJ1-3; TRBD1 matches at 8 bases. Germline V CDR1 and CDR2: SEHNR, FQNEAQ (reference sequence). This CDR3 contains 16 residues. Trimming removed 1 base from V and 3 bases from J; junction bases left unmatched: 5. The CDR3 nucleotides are TGTGCCAGCAGCTTAGGGCAGGGGGCGCTTGGAAACACCATATATTTT. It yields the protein CASSLGQGALGNTIYF. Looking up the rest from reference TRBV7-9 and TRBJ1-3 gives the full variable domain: DTGVSQNPRHKITKRGQNVTFRCDPISEHNRLYWYRQTLGQGPEFLTYFQNEAQLEKSRLLSDRFSAERPKGSFSTLEIQRTEQGDSAMYLCASSLGQGALGNTIYFGEGSWLTVV.

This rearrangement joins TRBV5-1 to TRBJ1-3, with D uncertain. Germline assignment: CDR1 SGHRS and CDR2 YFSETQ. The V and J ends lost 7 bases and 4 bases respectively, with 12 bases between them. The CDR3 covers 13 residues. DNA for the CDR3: TGCGCCAGCGCCCGGTCCCGGGGAAACACCATATATTTT. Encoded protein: CASARSRGNTIYF.

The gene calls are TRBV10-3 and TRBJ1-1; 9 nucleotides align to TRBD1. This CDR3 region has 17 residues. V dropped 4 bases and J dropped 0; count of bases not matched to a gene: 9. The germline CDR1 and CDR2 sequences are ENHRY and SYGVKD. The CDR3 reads CAISAWTGDSMNTEAFF. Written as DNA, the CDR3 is TGTGCCATCAGTGCTTGGACAGGGGATTCAATGAACACTGAAGCTTTCTTT.

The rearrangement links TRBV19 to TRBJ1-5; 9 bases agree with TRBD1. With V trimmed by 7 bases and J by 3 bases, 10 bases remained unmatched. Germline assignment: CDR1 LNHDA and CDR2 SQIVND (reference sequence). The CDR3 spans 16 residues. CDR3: CASNPTGGGINQPQHF. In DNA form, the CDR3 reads TGTGCCAGTAACCCTACAGGGGGCGGGATCAATCAGCCCCAGCATTTT.

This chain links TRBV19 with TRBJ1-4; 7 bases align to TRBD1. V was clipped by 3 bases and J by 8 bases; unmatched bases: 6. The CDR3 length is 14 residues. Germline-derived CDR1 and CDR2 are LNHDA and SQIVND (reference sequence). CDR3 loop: CASSIRQGGEKLFF. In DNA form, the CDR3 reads TGTGCCAGTAGTATTCGACAGGGCGGCGAAAAACTGTTTTTT.

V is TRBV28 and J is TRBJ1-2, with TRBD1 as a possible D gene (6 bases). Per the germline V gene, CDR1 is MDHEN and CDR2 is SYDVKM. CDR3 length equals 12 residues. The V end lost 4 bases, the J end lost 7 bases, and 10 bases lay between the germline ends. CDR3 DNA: TGTGCCAGCAGTTCACAGGGATCTGGCTACACCTTC. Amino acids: CASSSQGSGYTF.

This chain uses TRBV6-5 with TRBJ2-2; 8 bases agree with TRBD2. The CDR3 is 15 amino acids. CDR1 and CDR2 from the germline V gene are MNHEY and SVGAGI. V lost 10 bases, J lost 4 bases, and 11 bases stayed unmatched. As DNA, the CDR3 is TGTGCCACTATAAACCGGGGGGGTTCCACCGGGGAGCTGTTTTTT. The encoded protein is CATINRGGSTGELFF.

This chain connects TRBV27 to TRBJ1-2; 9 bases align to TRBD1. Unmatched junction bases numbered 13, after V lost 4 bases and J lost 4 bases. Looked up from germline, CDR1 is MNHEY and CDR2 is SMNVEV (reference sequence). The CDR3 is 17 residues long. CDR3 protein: CASSSIHSGQGAYGYTF. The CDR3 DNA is TGTGCCAGCAGTTCCATACACTCGGGACAGGGCGCCTATGGCTACACCTTC.

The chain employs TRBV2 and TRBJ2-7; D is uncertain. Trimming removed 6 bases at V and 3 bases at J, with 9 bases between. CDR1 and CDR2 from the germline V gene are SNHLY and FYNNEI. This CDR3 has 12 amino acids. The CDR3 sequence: CASSPGDYEQYF. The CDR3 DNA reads TGTGCCAGCAGCCCTGGGGACTACGAGCAGTACTTC.

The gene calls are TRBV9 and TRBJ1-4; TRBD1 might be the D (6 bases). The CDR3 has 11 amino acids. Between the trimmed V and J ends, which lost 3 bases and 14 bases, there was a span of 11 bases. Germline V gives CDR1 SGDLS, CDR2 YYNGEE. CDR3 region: CASSAGTTLFF. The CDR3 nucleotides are TGTGCCAGCAGCGCCGGGACAACCCTGTTTTTT.

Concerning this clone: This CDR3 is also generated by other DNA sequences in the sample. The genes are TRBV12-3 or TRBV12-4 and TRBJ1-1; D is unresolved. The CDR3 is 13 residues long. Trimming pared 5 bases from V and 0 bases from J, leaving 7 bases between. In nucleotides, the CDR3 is TGTGCCAGCAGTCTTCTTATGAACACTGAAGCTTTCTTT. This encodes CASSLLMNTEAFF.